Listed here are 25 T cell receptor beta chains from one sample, sequenced in a study of T cell changes during pregnancy in multiple sclerosis. Measured with immunoSEQ multiplex PCR; TCRdb has only the in-frame clones, and not every one. The sample lists about 49,000 clones, roughly 90% occurring once. Material: peripheral blood, obtained after pregnancy. These receptor sequences come from a female donor in good health, enrolled as a control in a pregnancy study.

The J gene is TRBJ2-3, the V gene TRBV6-6; no firm D call. The CDR3 has 14 residues. V was shortened by 8 bases and J by 2 bases, with 14 bases between the two germline ends. CDR1 and CDR2 (germline): MNHNY, SVGAGI (reference sequence). The DNA of the CDR3 is TGTGCCAGCTTGGTAGTTCCGCACACAGATACGCAGTATTTT. It codes for CASLVVPHTDTQYF.

CDR3 DNA sequence: TGTGCCAGCATCGACAGGGGCCTCTCTGGAAACACCATATATTTT. Its translation is CASIDRGLSGNTIYF. The chain joins TRBV6-6 to TRBJ1-3; 8 bases agree with TRBD1. The length of the CDR3 is 15 residues. With 7 bases clipped from V and 0 bases from J, the junction kept 5 bases outside the gene matches. Looked up from germline, CDR1 is MNHNY and CDR2 is SVGAGI (reference sequence).

The genes are TRBV19 and TRBJ2-2; D possibly corresponds to TRBD1 (6 bases). The V gene's germline CDR1 is LNHDA and CDR2 SQIVND (reference sequence). This CDR3 has 15 residues. The ends were cut back, 3 bases at V and 4 bases at J, with 12 bases in the middle. The CDR3 nucleotides are TGTGCCAGTAGTATTCAGGGGCAGTCCACCGGGGAGCTGTTTTTT. Amino acids: CASSIQGQSTGELFF.

The J gene is TRBJ2-7, the V gene TRBV18, with TRBD2 as a possible D gene (6 bases). This CDR3 is 16 amino acids long. V was cut by 2 bases and J by 0 bases, with 14 bases left in between. Germline assignment: CDR1 KGHSH and CDR2 LQKENI. The CDR3 nucleotides are TGTGCCAGCTCACCAAGGACCGGGGGTGGCTCCTACGAGCAGTACTTC. This encodes CASSPRTGGGSYEQYF.

CDR3 protein: CASGLAGGPTDTQYF. For the CDR3, the DNA is TGTGCCAGCGGGTTAGCGGGAGGGCCGACAGATACGCAGTATTTT. The chain carries TRBV7-3 and TRBJ2-3, with 11 bases identical to TRBD2. Germline V lookup: CDR1 SGHTA, CDR2 FQGTGA. This CDR3 is 15 amino acids long. Trimming cost V 8 bases and J 3 bases; bases outside gene matches: 7.

The genes are TRBV7-9 and TRBJ2-7, with 9 bases that match TRBD1. CDR1 is SEHNR, CDR2 FQNEAQ, per germline (reference sequence). The CDR3 is 14 residues long. Unmatched junction bases numbered 5, after V lost 1 base and J lost 7 bases. The CDR3 DNA follows: TGTGCCAGCAGCTTAGGACAGGGGGTGGGTGAGCAGTACTTC. Amino acids: CASSLGQGVGEQYF.

The J gene is TRBJ2-7, the V gene TRBV7-2; D not certain. With 0 bases removed from V and 4 bases from J, the gap between germline ends came to 7 bases. This CDR3 spans 13 amino acids. Germline assignment: CDR1 SGHTA and CDR2 FQGNSA. This chain's CDR3 is CASSLAPLYEQYF. The CDR3 region has the DNA TGTGCCAGCAGCTTAGCTCCACTTTACGAGCAGTACTTC.

The V and J genes are TRBV7-9 and TRBJ2-2; no clear D. This CDR3 is 15 amino acids long. Germline lookup yields CDR1 SEHNR and CDR2 FQNEAQ (reference sequence). V was cut by 5 bases and J by 6 bases, with 16 bases left in between. CDR3 loop: CASSGGQAGSGELFF. CDR3 DNA sequence: TGTGCCAGCAGCGGTGGGCAGGCTGGGTCCGGGGAGCTGTTTTTT.

V usage is TRBV11-2 and J usage is TRBJ1-2; 9 positions agree with TRBD1. The V segment lost 3 bases and the J segment 8 bases; nucleotides outside the gene matches: 7. CDR1 is SGHAT, CDR2 FQNNGV, per germline. The CDR3 has 14 residues. The CDR3 nucleotides are TGTGCCAGCAGCTTGGTCGGACAGGGGCAAGGCTACACCTTC. Encoded protein: CASSLVGQGQGYTF.

V usage is TRBV2 and J usage is TRBJ1-5; the D gene is possibly TRBD1 (5 bases). Trimming took 4 bases from V and 0 from J, leaving 13 bases between them. CDR1 is SNHLY and CDR2 is FYNNEI in the germline V gene. The CDR3 is 16 residues long. In nucleotides, the CDR3 is TGTGCCAGCAGTGTTCGACAGACCTATAGCAATCAGCCCCAGCATTTT. Its protein is CASSVRQTYSNQPQHF.

This chain links TRBV27 with TRBJ2-7; 9 bases match TRBD1. CDR1 and CDR2 from the germline V gene are MNHEY and SMNVEV (reference sequence). V lost 6 bases, J lost 3 bases, and 9 bases stayed unmatched. There are 15 residues in the CDR3. CDR3 residues: CASRKGGQGLYEQYF. DNA for the CDR3: TGTGCCAGCAGGAAAGGGGGACAGGGTCTCTACGAGCAGTACTTC.

The chain carries TRBV28 and TRBJ1-5; D not certain. Per the germline V gene, CDR1 is MDHEN and CDR2 is SYDVKM. V shed 6 bases and J shed 6 bases, with 12 bases lying between them. The CDR3 extends over 13 amino acids. The CDR3 DNA sequence: TGTGCCAGCAGCCCCTTGGGGAGTCAGCCCCAGCATTTT. It is translated as CASSPLGSQPQHF.

V is TRBV6-4 and J is TRBJ1-6; tentative D call: TRBD1 (6 bases). Per the germline V gene, CDR1 is MRHNA and CDR2 is SNTAGT. V dropped 8 bases and J dropped 7 bases, with 15 bases sitting between them. This CDR3 spans 14 amino acids. Here the CDR3 reads CASAESDRNSPLHF. CDR3 DNA sequence: TGTGCCAGCGCAGAATCCGACAGGAATTCACCCCTCCACTTT.

The chain joins TRBV9 to TRBJ2-2, with D maybe TRBD2 (5 bases). Trimming took 6 bases from V and 7 from J, leaving 16 bases between them. Germline V gene lookup returns CDR1 SGDLS and CDR2 YYNGEE. The CDR3 spans 14 residues. The chain's CDR3 is CASTGLNTGGELFF. For the CDR3, the DNA is TGTGCCAGCACGGGGTTAAACACCGGCGGGGAGCTGTTTTTT.

The chain combines TRBV19 with TRBJ1-4; 9 nucleotides align to TRBD1. Per the germline V gene, CDR1 is LNHDA and CDR2 is SQIVND (reference sequence). Trimming took 10 bases from V and 7 from J; bases not matched to a gene: 10. The CDR3 runs to 14 residues. The chain's CDR3 is CATKRDRVSEKLFF. The DNA for the CDR3 is TGTGCCACCAAAAGGGACAGGGTTAGTGAAAAACTGTTTTTT.

The chain combines TRBV7-3 with TRBJ2-7; 7 bases align to TRBD1. This CDR3 contains 14 residues. Germline CDR1 is SGHTA and CDR2 is FQGTGA. V lost 5 bases, J lost 0 bases, and 4 bases stayed unmatched. As DNA, the CDR3 is TGTGCCAGCAGCCGGGACAGATACTCCTACGAGCAGTACTTC. Translating gives CASSRDRYSYEQYF.

The rearrangement uses TRBV19 and TRBJ1-2; TRBD1 aligns across 7 bases. CDR3 length: 13 amino acids. The trim removed 5 bases at V and 6 bases at J, leaving 6 bases unmatched. CDR1 is LNHDA, CDR2 SQIVND, per germline (reference sequence). The CDR3 reads CASSHDRVDGYTF. CDR3 DNA sequence: TGTGCCAGTAGTCACGACAGGGTTGATGGCTACACCTTC. Together with reference TRBV19 and TRBJ1-2, the CDR3 gives the full variable domain: DGGITQSPKYLFRKEGQNVTLSCEQNLNHDAMYWYRQDPGQGLRLIYYSQIVNDFQKGDIAEGYSVSREKKESFPLTVTSAQKNPTAFYLCASSHDRVDGYTFGSGTRLTVV.

The CDR3, as DNA: TGCGCCAGCAGAAGACTAGCGGACACCGGGGAGCTGTTTTTT. Protein: CASRRLADTGELFF. The rearrangement links TRBV5-1 to TRBJ2-2; 9 nucleotides align to TRBD2. Per germline, CDR1 SGHRS and CDR2 YFSETQ. V trimming: 5 bases; J trimming: 3 bases; junction bases outside the gene matches: 2. The CDR3 consists of 14 residues.

The chain joins TRBV10-3 to TRBJ2-3, with 7 bases fitting TRBD1. This CDR3 spans 14 amino acids. With V trimmed by 6 bases and J by 7 bases, 10 bases remained unmatched. Per germline, CDR1 ENHRY and CDR2 SYGVKD. The CDR3: CAIRPTGNTNTQYF. CDR3 in DNA: TGTGCCATCAGACCGACAGGGAATACGAATACGCAGTATTTT.

The chain is built from TRBV29-1 and TRBJ2-7; 7 bases line up with TRBD1. The germline V gene has CDR1 SQVTM and CDR2 ANQGSEA. With 0 bases clipped from V and 4 bases from J, the junction kept 6 bases outside the gene matches. The CDR3 is 14 amino acids. Written as DNA, the CDR3 is TGCAGCGTTGAAGAGGCAAGGGGGCAATACGAGCAGTACTTC. It yields the protein CSVEEARGQYEQYF.

V is TRBV5-1 and J is TRBJ2-5; 10 positions match TRBD1. Germline CDR1 reads SGHRS; CDR2 reads YFSETQ. V shed 0 bases, J shed 4 bases, and the junction held 6 bases outside the gene matches. This CDR3 is built from 16 residues. The CDR3 loop is CASSLGGQGLRETQYF. For the CDR3, the DNA is TGCGCCAGCAGCTTGGGGGGACAGGGGTTACGAGAGACCCAGTACTTC.

This rearrangement joins TRBV5-1 to TRBJ1-2; a possible D gene is TRBD1 (6 bases). The CDR3 spans 14 residues. V was pared by 2 bases and J by 4 bases, with 12 bases between. CDR1 and CDR2 (germline): SGHRS, YFSETQ. The CDR3 nucleotides are TGCGCCAGCAGCTTCCAGACAGGTTCCTATGGCTACACCTTC. Protein sequence: CASSFQTGSYGYTF. Looking up the rest from reference TRBV5-1 and TRBJ1-2 gives the full variable domain: KAGVTQTPRYLIKTRGQQVTLSCSPISGHRSVSWYQQTPGQGLQFLFEYFSETQRNKGNFPGRFSGRQFSNSRSEMNVSTLELGDSALYLCASSFQTGSYGYTFGSGTRLTVV.

This chain connects TRBV6-5 to TRBJ1-1; 9 bases align to TRBD1. In germline, CDR1 is MNHEY, CDR2 SVGAGI. Trimming at V came to 4 bases and at J to 11 bases, leaving 14 bases not matched to a gene. The CDR3 sequence is 15 residues long. This chain's CDR3 is CASSFSGTGGSRAFF. CDR3 nucleotides: TGTGCCAGCAGTTTCTCCGGTACAGGGGGCAGTAGGGCTTTCTTT.

The V and J genes are TRBV13 and TRBJ2-3; 9 bases align to TRBD2. CDR1 PRHDT and CDR2 FYEKMQ come from the germline V gene (reference sequence). The CDR3 extends over 14 amino acids. Trimming removed 6 bases from V and 0 bases from J; junction bases left unmatched: 1. In DNA form, the CDR3 reads TGTGCCAGCAGGGCGGGAGGGAGCACAGATACGCAGTATTTT. Its protein product is CASRAGGSTDTQYF.

The chain couples TRBV29-1 to TRBJ2-5; D is perhaps TRBD2 (6 bases). The CDR3 is 14 residues long. The germline CDR1 and CDR2 sequences are SQVTM and ANQGSEA. Trimming pared 0 bases from V and 4 bases from J, leaving 12 bases between. CDR3 sequence reads: CSVEDNEGGETQYF. The CDR3 DNA reads as TGCAGCGTTGAAGATAACGAGGGAGGAGAGACCCAGTACTTC. The full variable domain, its missing parts supplied by reference TRBV29-1 and TRBJ2-5, is SAVISQKPSRDICQRGTSLTIQCQVDSQVTMMFWYRQQPGQSLTLIATANQGSEATYESGFVIDKFPISRPNLTFSTLTVSNMSPEDSSIYLCSVEDNEGGETQYFGPGTRLLVL.